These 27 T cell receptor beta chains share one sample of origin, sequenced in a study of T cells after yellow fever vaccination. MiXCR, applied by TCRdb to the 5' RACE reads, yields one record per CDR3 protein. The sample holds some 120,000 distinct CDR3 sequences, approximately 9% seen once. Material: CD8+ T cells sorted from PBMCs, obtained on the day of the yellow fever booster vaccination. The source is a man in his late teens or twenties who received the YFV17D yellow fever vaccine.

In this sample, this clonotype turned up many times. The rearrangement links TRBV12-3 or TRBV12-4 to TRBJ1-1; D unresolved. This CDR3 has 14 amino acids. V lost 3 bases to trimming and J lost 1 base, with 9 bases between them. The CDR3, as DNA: TGTGCCAGCAGTTTTCGTCGACAGAACACTGAAGCTTTCTTT. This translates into CASSFRRQNTEAFF.

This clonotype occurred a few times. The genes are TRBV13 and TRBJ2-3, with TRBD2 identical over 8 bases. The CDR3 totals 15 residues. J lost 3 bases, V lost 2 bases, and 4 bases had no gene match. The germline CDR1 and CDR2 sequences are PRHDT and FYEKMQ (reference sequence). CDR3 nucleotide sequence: TGTGCCAGCAGCTTATATAGCGGGGTAACAGATACGCAGTATTTT. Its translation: CASSLYSGVTDTQYF.

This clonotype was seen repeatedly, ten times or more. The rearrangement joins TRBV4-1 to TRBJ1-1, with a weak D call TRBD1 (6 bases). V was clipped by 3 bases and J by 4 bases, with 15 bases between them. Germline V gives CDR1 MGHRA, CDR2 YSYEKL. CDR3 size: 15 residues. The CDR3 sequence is CASSQTQGRGTEAFF. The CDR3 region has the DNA TGCGCCAGCAGCCAGACACAGGGTAGGGGCACTGAAGCTTTCTTT.

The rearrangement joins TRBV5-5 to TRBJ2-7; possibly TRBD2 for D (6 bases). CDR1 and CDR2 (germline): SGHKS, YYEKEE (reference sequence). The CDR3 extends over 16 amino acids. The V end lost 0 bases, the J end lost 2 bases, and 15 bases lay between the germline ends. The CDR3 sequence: CASSLAPGESPYEQYF. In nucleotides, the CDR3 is TGTGCCAGCAGCTTGGCCCCGGGGGAGTCACCCTACGAGCAGTACTTC. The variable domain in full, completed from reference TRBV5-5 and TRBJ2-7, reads DAGVTQSPTHLIKTRGQQVTLRCSPISGHKSVSWYQQVLGQGPQFIFQYYEKEERGRGNFPDRFSARQFPNYSSELNVNALLLGDSALYLCASSLAPGESPYEQYFGPGTRLTVT.

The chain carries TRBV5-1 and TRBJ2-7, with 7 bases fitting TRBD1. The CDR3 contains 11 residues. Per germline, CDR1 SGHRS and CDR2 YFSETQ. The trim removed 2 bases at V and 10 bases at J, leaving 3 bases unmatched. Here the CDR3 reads CASSFRDRQYF. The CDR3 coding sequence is TGCGCCAGCAGCTTCCGGGACAGACAGTACTTC. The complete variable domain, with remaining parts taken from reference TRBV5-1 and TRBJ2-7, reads KAGVTQTPRYLIKTRGQQVTLSCSPISGHRSVSWYQQTPGQGLQFLFEYFSETQRNKGNFPGRFSGRQFSNSRSEMNVSTLELGDSALYLCASSFRDRQYFGPGTRLTVT.

In DNA form, the CDR3 reads TGTGCCAGCAGTGCAACGGGACAGGGCGTTAGGTCTTTCTTT. Translation: CASSATGQGVRSFF. The V and J genes are TRBV6-6 and TRBJ1-1; TRBD1 aligns across 9 bases. The J segment lost 12 bases and the V segment lost 5 bases, leaving 13 bases of the junction unmatched. This CDR3 contains 14 residues. Germline V gene sequence: CDR1 MNHNY, CDR2 SVGAGI (reference sequence).

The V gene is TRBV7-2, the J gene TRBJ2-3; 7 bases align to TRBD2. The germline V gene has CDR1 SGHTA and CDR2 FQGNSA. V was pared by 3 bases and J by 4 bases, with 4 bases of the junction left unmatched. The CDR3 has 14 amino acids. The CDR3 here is CASSFDAGADTQYF. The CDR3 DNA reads TGTGCCAGCAGCTTTGATGCGGGGGCAGATACGCAGTATTTT. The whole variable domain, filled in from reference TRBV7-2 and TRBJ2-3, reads GAGVSQSPSNKVTEKGKDVELRCDPISGHTALYWYRQSLGQGLEFLIYFQGNSAPDKSGLPSDRFSAERTGGSVSTLTIQRTQQEDSAVYLCASSFDAGADTQYFGPGTRLTVL.

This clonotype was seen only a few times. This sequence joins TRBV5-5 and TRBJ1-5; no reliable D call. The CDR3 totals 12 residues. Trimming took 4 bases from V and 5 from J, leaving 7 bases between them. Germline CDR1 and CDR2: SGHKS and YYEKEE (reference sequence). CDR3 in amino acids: CASSPVDQPQHF. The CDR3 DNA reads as TGTGCCAGCAGCCCCGTTGATCAGCCCCAGCATTTT. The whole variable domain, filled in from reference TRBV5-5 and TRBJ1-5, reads DAGVTQSPTHLIKTRGQQVTLRCSPISGHKSVSWYQQVLGQGPQFIFQYYEKEERGRGNFPDRFSARQFPNYSSELNVNALLLGDSALYLCASSPVDQPQHFGDGTRLSIL.

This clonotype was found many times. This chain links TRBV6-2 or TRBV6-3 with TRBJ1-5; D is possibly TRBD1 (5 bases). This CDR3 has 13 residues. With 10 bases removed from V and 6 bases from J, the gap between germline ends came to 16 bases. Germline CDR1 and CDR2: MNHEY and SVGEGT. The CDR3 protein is CATLREAGQPQHF. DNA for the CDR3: TGTGCCACTCTCAGGGAGGCGGGTCAGCCCCAGCATTTT.

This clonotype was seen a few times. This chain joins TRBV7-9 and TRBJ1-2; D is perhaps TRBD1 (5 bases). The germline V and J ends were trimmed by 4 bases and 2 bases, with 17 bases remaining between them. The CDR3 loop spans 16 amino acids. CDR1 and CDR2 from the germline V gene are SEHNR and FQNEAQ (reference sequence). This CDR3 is CASSWPGAATNYGYTF. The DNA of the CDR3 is TGTGCCAGCAGCTGGCCCGGGGCGGCCACAAACTATGGCTACACCTTC.

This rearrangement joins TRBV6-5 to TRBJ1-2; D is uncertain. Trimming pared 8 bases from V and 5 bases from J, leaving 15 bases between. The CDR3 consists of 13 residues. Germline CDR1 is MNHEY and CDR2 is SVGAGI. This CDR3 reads CASASSPGYGYTF. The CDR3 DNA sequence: TGTGCCAGCGCCTCGTCCCCCGGGTATGGCTACACCTTC.

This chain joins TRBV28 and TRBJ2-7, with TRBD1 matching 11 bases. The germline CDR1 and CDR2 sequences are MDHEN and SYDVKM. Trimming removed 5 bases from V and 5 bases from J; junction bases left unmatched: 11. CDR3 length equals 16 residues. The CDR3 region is CASSRSGQGARNEQYV. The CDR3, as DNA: TGTGCCAGCAGTAGAAGTGGACAGGGGGCGCGGAACGAGCAGTACGTC.

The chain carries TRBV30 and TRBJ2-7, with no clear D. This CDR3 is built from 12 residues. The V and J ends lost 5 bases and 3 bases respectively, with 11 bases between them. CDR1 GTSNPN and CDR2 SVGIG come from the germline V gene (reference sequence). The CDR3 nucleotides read TGTGCCTGGGGGGTGAGATACTACGAGCAGTACTTC. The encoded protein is CAWGVRYYEQYF.

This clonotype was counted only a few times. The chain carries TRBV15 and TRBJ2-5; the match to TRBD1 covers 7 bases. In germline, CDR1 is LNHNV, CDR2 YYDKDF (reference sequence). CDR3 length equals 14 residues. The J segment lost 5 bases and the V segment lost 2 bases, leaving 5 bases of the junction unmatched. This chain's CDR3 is CATSRKTGMETQYF. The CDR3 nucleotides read TGTGCCACCAGCAGAAAGACAGGGATGGAGACCCAGTACTTC.

The CDR3 loop is CASSYPGPNTGELFF. CDR3 bases: TGTGCCAGCAGCTACCCGGGACCCAACACCGGGGAGCTGTTTTTT. This chain uses TRBV7-9 with TRBJ2-2; either TRBD1 or TRBD2 may supply D (5 bases each). The CDR3 sequence is 15 residues long. The germline V gene has CDR1 SEHNR and CDR2 FQNEAQ (reference sequence). The V end was cut by 4 bases, the J end by 2 bases, with 11 bases between.

In DNA form, the CDR3 reads TGTGCCACCAGCAGAGATCTAGGGGGCAATCAGCCCCAGCATTTT. It specifies CATSRDLGGNQPQHF. This chain connects TRBV15 to TRBJ1-5; D might be TRBD1 (5 bases). This CDR3 comprises 15 residues. Germline CDR1 LNHNV, CDR2 YYDKDF (reference sequence). The ends were cut back, 0 bases at V and 2 bases at J, with 8 bases in the middle.

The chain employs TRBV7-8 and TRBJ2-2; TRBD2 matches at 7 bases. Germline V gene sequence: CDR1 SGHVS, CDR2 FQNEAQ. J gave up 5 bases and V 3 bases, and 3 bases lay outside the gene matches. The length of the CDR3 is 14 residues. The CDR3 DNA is TGTGCCAGCAGCTTGGGAGGGGAGACCGGGGAGCTGTTTTTT. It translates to CASSLGGETGELFF.

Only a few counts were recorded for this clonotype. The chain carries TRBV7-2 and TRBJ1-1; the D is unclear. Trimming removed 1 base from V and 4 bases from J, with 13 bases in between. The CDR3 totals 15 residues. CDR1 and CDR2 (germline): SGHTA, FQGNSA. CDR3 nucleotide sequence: TGTGCCAGCAGCTTAGGTGGCGGCCTCACCACTGAAGCTTTCTTT. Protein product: CASSLGGGLTTEAFF.

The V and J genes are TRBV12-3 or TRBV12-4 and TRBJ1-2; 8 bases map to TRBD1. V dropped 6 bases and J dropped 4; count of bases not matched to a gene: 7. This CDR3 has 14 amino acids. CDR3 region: CASSLSGTGYGYTF. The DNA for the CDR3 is TGTGCCAGCAGCCTATCCGGGACAGGCTATGGCTACACCTTC.

The CDR3 protein is CASSQSGTGVYNEQFF. The DNA for the CDR3 is TGCGCCAGCAGCCAAAGCGGGACAGGCGTCTACAATGAGCAGTTCTTC. The V call is TRBV4-1, the J call TRBJ2-1; tentative D call: TRBD1 (8 bases). Between the trimmed V and J ends, which lost 2 bases and 3 bases, there was a span of 14 bases. Per germline, CDR1 MGHRA and CDR2 YSYEKL. The CDR3 totals 16 residues.

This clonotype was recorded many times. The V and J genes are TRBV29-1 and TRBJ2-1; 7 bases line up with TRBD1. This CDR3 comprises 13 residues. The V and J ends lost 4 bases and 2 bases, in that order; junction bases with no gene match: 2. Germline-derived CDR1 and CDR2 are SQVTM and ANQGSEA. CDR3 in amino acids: CSVGTGAYNEQFF. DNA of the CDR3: TGCAGCGTTGGGACAGGAGCCTACAATGAGCAGTTCTTC.

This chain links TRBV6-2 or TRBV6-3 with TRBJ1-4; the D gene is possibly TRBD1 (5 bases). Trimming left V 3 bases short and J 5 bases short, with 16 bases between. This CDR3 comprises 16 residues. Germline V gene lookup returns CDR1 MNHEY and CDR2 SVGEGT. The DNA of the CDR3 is TGTGCCAGCAGTTATTGGGAAGGACACCAAAATGAAAAACTGTTTTTT. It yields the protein CASSYWEGHQNEKLFF.

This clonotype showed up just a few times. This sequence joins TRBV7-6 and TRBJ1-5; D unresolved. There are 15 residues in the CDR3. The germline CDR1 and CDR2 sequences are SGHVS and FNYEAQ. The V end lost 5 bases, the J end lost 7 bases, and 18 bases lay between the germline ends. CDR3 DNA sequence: TGTGCCAGCAGCCCCCTCCCCGGGAGGTACCAGCCCCAGCATTTT. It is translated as CASSPLPGRYQPQHF.

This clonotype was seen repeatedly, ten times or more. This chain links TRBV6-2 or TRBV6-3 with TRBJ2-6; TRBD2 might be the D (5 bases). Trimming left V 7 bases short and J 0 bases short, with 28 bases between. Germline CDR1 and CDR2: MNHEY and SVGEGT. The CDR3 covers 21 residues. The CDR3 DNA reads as TGTGCCAGCATCGGTAATCGGCTAGCCGAGCTGGGCGGCTCTGGGGCCAACGTCCTGACTTTC. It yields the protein CASIGNRLAELGGSGANVLTF.

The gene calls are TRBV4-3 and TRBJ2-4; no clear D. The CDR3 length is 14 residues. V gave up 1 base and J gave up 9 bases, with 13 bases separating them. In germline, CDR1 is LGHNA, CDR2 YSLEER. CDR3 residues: CASSQAEGPFIQYF. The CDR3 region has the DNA TGCGCCAGCAGCCAAGCAGAAGGACCTTTCATTCAGTACTTC.

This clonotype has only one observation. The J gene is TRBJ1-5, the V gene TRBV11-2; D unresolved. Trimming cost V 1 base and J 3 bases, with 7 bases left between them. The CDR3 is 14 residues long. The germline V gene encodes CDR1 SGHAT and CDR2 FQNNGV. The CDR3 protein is CASSLGTPNQPQHF. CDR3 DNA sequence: TGTGCCAGCAGCTTAGGGACCCCCAATCAGCCCCAGCATTTT.

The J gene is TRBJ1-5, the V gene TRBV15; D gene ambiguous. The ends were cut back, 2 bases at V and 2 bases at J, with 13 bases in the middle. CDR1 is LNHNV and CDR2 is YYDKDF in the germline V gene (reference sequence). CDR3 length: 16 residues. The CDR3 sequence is CATSRPREARNQPQHF. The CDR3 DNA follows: TGTGCCACCAGCAGACCCCGGGAGGCTCGCAATCAGCCCCAGCATTTT.